These 6 T cell receptor beta chains came from one sample sequenced in a study of T cell responses to AZD1222 COVID-19 vaccine. Profiling relied on immunoSEQ multiplex PCR, and the TCRdb table lists in-frame clones only, not all of them. The data contain about 140,000 clones, 89% of them singletons. The material was peripheral blood, obtained on day 0 of AZD1222 vaccination. These receptor sequences come from an adult in good health.

This clone showed up just a few times. This rearrangement joins TRBV6-5 to TRBJ1-4, with D possibly matching TRBD1 (6 bases). Germline V CDR1 and CDR2: MNHEY, SVGAGI. Trimming took 4 bases from V and 3 from J, leaving 9 bases between them. The CDR3 is made up of 14 amino acids. The CDR3 spells CASSWGPSNEKLFF. The CDR3 coding sequence is TGTGCCAGCAGTTGGGGGCCGTCTAATGAAAAACTGTTTTTT.

J is TRBJ2-7 and V is TRBV4-2; 12 bases line up with TRBD1. Looked up from germline, CDR1 is LGHNA and CDR2 is YNFKEQ. V was clipped by 4 bases and J by 3 bases; unmatched bases: 10. The length of the CDR3 is 17 residues. The CDR3 loop reads CASSPNPGTGGVYEQYF. Written as DNA, the CDR3 is TGTGCCAGCAGCCCGAACCCCGGGACAGGGGGCGTCTACGAGCAGTACTTC.

J is TRBJ2-1 and V is TRBV2, with 8 bases that match TRBD2. V lost 8 bases to trimming and J lost 8 bases; unmatched junction nucleotides: 11. The CDR3 length is 14 residues. Germline values: CDR1 SNHLY, CDR2 FYNNEI. The CDR3 bases are TGTGCCAGCGGCCCAGCGGGAGTGCGGGATGAGCAGTTCTTC. Translation gives CASGPAGVRDEQFF. Drawing the rest from reference TRBV2 and TRBJ2-1, the complete variable domain is EPEVTQTPSHQVTQMGQEVILRCVPISNHLYFYWYRQILGQKVEFLVSFYNNEISEKSEIFDDQFSVERPDGSNFTLKIRSTKLEDSAMYFCASGPAGVRDEQFFGPGTRLTVL.

The V gene is TRBV15, the J gene TRBJ2-2, with a tentative D call TRBD2 (5 bases). There are 16 residues in the CDR3. Trimming left V 1 base short and J 1 base short, with 10 bases between. The germline CDR1 and CDR2 sequences are LNHNV and YYDKDF (reference sequence). CDR3 sequence: CATSRGRGRNTGELFF. DNA of the CDR3: TGTGCCACCAGCAGAGGGCGAGGGAGGAACACCGGGGAGCTGTTTTTT.

The chain combines TRBV6-5 with TRBJ2-7; the match to TRBD1 covers 7 bases. J was trimmed by 0 bases and V by 4 bases; bases with no gene match: 3. Germline assignment: CDR1 MNHEY and CDR2 SVGAGI. The CDR3 length is 14 residues. The CDR3 DNA sequence: TGTGCCAGCAGTTGGGGACAGAGCTCCTACGAGCAGTACTTC. This sequence encodes CASSWGQSSYEQYF.

J is TRBJ1-1 and V is TRBV5-4, with D unclear. The V gene's germline CDR1 is SGHNT and CDR2 YYREEE (reference sequence). The V end lost 6 bases, the J end lost 3 bases, and 12 bases lay between the germline ends. The CDR3 is made up of 13 amino acids. The CDR3, as DNA: TGTGCCAGCACCCTAAGCGAGGACACTGAAGCTTTCTTT. Translating it yields CASTLSEDTEAFF.